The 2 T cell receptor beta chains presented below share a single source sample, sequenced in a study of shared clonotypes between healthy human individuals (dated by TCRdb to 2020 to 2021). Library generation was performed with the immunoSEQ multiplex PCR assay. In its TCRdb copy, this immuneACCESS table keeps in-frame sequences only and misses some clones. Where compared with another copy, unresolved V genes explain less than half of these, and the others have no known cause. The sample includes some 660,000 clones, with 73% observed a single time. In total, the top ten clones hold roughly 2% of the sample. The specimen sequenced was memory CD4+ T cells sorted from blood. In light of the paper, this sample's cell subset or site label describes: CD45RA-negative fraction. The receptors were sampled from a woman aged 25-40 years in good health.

The CDR3 sequence is CASSPGTLNEKLFF. CDR3 bases: TGTGCCAGCAGCCCCGGGACGCTTAATGAAAAACTGTTTTTT. This chain connects TRBV7-8 to TRBJ1-4; D is possibly TRBD1 (5 bases). V was pared by 5 bases and J by 4 bases, with 11 bases between. The germline V gene encodes CDR1 SGHVS and CDR2 FQNEAQ. The CDR3 has 14 amino acids.

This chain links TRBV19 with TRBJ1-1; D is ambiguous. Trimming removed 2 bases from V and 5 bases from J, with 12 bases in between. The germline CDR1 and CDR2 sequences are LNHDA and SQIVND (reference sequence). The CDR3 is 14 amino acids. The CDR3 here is CASSIRVGRTEAFF. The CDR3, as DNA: TGTGCCAGTAGTATAAGGGTTGGGAGGACTGAAGCTTTCTTT.